The 14 T cell receptor beta chains listed next were all sequenced from one sample in a study of blood T cells in healthy people across ages. A sample-barcoded 5' primer and a J-beta primer mix were used in a second PCR of roughly 6 to 12 cycles. From the 5' RACE reads, TCRdb called clonotypes with MiXCR, one entry per CDR3 protein. The sample yields 700,000 to 1,000,000 distinct CDR3 sequences, around 43% seen once. The specimen sequenced was blood. These receptors were collected from a man aged 55 to 69 in good health.

The chain couples TRBV20-1 to TRBJ2-7; no firm D call. The CDR3 is 13 amino acids. The V end lost 5 bases, the J end lost 1 base, and 12 bases lay between the germline ends. Germline loops: CDR1 DFQATT, CDR2 SNEGSKA (reference sequence). The CDR3 sequence: CSAVDGRSYEQYF. In DNA, the CDR3 is TGCAGTGCTGTGGACGGGCGTTCCTACGAGCAGTACTTC.

This clonotype turned up a few times. This chain joins TRBV15 and TRBJ2-1; the D is unclear. In germline, CDR1 is LNHNV, CDR2 YYDKDF (reference sequence). V gave up 0 bases and J gave up 7 bases, with 4 bases separating them. The CDR3 extends over 12 amino acids. The CDR3 DNA reads TGTGCCACCAGCAGAGATGGTAATGAGCAGTTCTTC. It translates to CATSRDGNEQFF. Complete variable domain (other parts from reference TRBV15 and TRBJ2-1): DAMVIQNPRYQVTQFGKPVTLSCSQTLNHNVMYWYQQKSSQAPKLLFHYYDKDFNNEADTPDNFQSRRPNTSFCFLDIRSPGLGDTAMYLCATSRDGNEQFFGPGTRLTVL.

This clonotype qualifies as medium-sized (0.01 to 0.1%). This chain links TRBV5-1 with TRBJ2-2; TRBD1 aligns across 8 bases. CDR1 and CDR2 (germline): SGHRS, YFSETQ. V was pared by 4 bases and J by 1 base, with 15 bases of the junction left unmatched. The CDR3 totals 19 residues. The CDR3 bases are TGCGCCAGCAGCCTCGGGTCTTCGGTCACAGGGGGGAACACCGGGGAGCTGTTTTTT. Translated, it gives CASSLGSSVTGGNTGELFF.

This clonotype has more than one count but fewer than ten. This rearrangement joins TRBV12-5 to TRBJ1-2; TRBD1 aligns across 12 bases. Per the germline V gene, CDR1 is LGHNT and CDR2 is FRNRAP. The CDR3 runs to 15 residues. Losses at the gene ends were 6 bases for V and 5 bases for J; bases not matched to a gene: 7. CDR3 nucleotide sequence: TGTGCTAGTGGGAAGGGGACAGGGGGCTATTATGGCTACACCTTC. This sequence encodes CASGKGTGGYYGYTF.

The chain has TRBV4-1 and TRBJ2-2; perhaps TRBD1 as D (6 bases). Germline V gives CDR1 MGHRA, CDR2 YSYEKL. Trimming took off 1 base at V and 0 bases at J, with 9 bases between the two ends. The CDR3 loop spans 16 amino acids. DNA of the CDR3: TGCGCCAGCAGCCAAGGCCACAGGGCGAACACCGGGGAGCTGTTTTTT. It codes for CASSQGHRANTGELFF.

V gene TRBV5-1 combines with J gene TRBJ1-1; 9 bases line up with TRBD1. V trimming: 3 bases; J trimming: 6 bases; junction bases outside the gene matches: 12. Per the germline V gene, CDR1 is SGHRS and CDR2 is YFSETQ. CDR3 length equals 16 residues. The DNA for the CDR3 is TGCGCCAGCAGCTCCCTGGGGGACAGGGTCTCCGCTGAAGCTTTCTTT. It codes for CASSSLGDRVSAEAFF.

This clonotype was counted at least ten times. The CDR3 DNA reads as TGTGCCAGCTCAGCGGGACACGTGAGCTCCTACGAGCAGTACTTC. Its protein product is CASSAGHVSSYEQYF. The chain couples TRBV18 to TRBJ2-7, with D possibly called TRBD1 or TRBD2 (6 bases each). V shed 5 bases and J shed 0 bases, with 14 bases lying between them. The germline CDR1 and CDR2 sequences are KGHSH and LQKENI. The length of the CDR3 is 15 residues. Full variable domain (rest looked up from reference TRBV18 and TRBJ2-7): NAGVMQNPRHLVRRRGQEARLRCSPMKGHSHVYWYRQLPEEGLKFMVYLQKENIIDESGMPKERFSAEFPKEGPSILRIQQVVRGDSAAYFCASSAGHVSSYEQYFGPGTRLTVT.

This clonotype was observed a few times. This chain connects TRBV5-6 to TRBJ2-1; 11 positions agree with TRBD1. Trimming at V came to 3 bases and at J to 4 bases, leaving 6 bases not matched to a gene. The CDR3 totals 16 residues. CDR1 SGHDT and CDR2 YYEEEE come from the germline V gene. The CDR3 loop is CASSYTGTGGYNEQFF. DNA for the CDR3: TGTGCCAGCAGCTATACCGGGACAGGGGGATACAATGAGCAGTTCTTC.

This clonotype has a count of ten or more. This chain connects TRBV4-3 to TRBJ2-7, with TRBD1 identical over 8 bases. The germline V gene encodes CDR1 LGHNA and CDR2 YSLEER. This CDR3 is built from 15 residues. V gave up 3 bases and J gave up 2 bases; unmatched junction bases: 6. The CDR3 here is CASSQRTGRTYEQYF. CDR3 sequence (DNA): TGCGCCAGCAGCCAGCGGACAGGGAGAACCTACGAGCAGTACTTC.

The genes are TRBV5-1 and TRBJ2-1; the D gene could be TRBD1 or TRBD2 (5 bases each). Trimming took 3 bases from V and 10 from J, leaving 20 bases between them. The CDR3 runs 15 residues. Germline CDR1 reads SGHRS; CDR2 reads YFSETQ. The CDR3 loop is CASSWALGEQKEQFF. The DNA of the CDR3 is TGCGCCAGCAGCTGGGCCTTGGGGGAACAGAAAGAGCAGTTCTTC. Looking up the rest from reference TRBV5-1 and TRBJ2-1 gives the full variable domain: KAGVTQTPRYLIKTRGQQVTLSCSPISGHRSVSWYQQTPGQGLQFLFEYFSETQRNKGNFPGRFSGRQFSNSRSEMNVSTLELGDSALYLCASSWALGEQKEQFFGPGTRLTVL.

This clonotype showed up just a few times. The V call is TRBV3-1, the J call TRBJ2-5; TRBD2 aligns across 8 bases. V lost 4 bases and J lost 4; bases outside the gene matches: 5. Germline CDR1 LGHDT, CDR2 YNNKEL (reference sequence). The CDR3 spans 14 residues. CDR3 residues: CASSRRLASETQYF. The CDR3 nucleotides read TGTGCCAGCAGCCGCCGACTAGCGTCAGAGACCCAGTACTTC.

This sequence joins TRBV12-3 or TRBV12-4 and TRBJ2-7; 7 positions match TRBD1. V lost 6 bases to trimming and J lost 2 bases; unmatched junction nucleotides: 7. The CDR3 extends over 14 amino acids. This CDR3 is CASRARQGTYEQYF. The CDR3 DNA reads as TGTGCCAGCAGAGCGCGACAGGGAACCTACGAGCAGTACTTC.

For this clonotype: One end of the junction is discordant with germline, which a read error may explain. CDR3 protein: CASSRGMADSSCNEQFF. The CDR3 DNA is TGCGCCAGCAGTCGGGGAATGGCGGATAGCTCCTGCAATGAGCAGTTCTTC. The chain joins TRBV5-1 to TRBJ2-1; tentatively, D is TRBD2 (5 bases). Germline loops: CDR1 SGHRS, CDR2 YFSETQ. The CDR3 runs 17 residues.

In this sample, this clonotype turned up once. The V call is TRBV20-1, the J call TRBJ2-4; D perhaps matches TRBD1 (5 bases). The J call may be faulty, since TRBJ2-5 better matches the DNA end. The CDR3 runs to 15 residues. The germline V gene has CDR1 DFQATT and CDR2 SNEGSKA (reference sequence). The CDR3 DNA sequence: TGCAGTGCTAGAGGGGGCAGGGTAGATTACCAGACCCAGTACTTC. This codes for CSARGGRVDYQTQYF.